The rows below give T cell receptor beta chains drawn from one sample of a study of Ad26.COV2.S vaccination and SARS-CoV-2 variants. Here immunoSEQ multiplex PCR was the method, and the copy in TCRdb shows in-frame clones only, minus some. The sample lists over 400,000 clones, roughly 90% occurring once. The material was peripheral blood, obtained in a trial of Ad26.COV2.S vaccine versus placebo. All receptors come from a person between 18 and 65 years old who received the Ad26.COV2.S COVID-19 vaccine or a placebo. The CDR3 runs from the conserved cysteine through the conserved F or W. D genes are given only for firm matches. Part of the rows lack a size; the others show once, few, many or a class for expanded clones.

TRBV7-2	-	TRBJ1-5	few	TGTGCCAGCAGCTTAGGGGGCTGGAGCAATCAGCCCCAGCATTTT	CASSLGGWSNQPQHF
TRBV19	-	TRBJ2-3	-	TGTGCCAGTAGTATTTTCCCGACAGATACGCAGTATTTT	CASSIFPTDTQYF
TRBV18	TRBD2	TRBJ2-1	-	TGTGCCAGCTCACCTTCCGGGACTAGCGGGGGGGGCTACAATGAGCAGTTCTTC	CASSPSGTSGGGYNEQFF
TRBV4-1	-	TRBJ1-5	-	TGCGCCAGCAGCCAAGATGGGGAGTCGGGTCAGCCCCAGCATTTT	CASSQDGESGQPQHF
TRBV5-1	TRBD1	TRBJ2-2	-	TGCGCCAGCAGCTCCAGCGGACAGGGGAACACCGGGGAGCTGTTTTTT	CASSSSGQGNTGELFF
TRBV7-2	-	TRBJ1-5	-	TGTGCCAGCAGCAGACCAGGGAGCTACCAGCCCCAGCATTTT	CASSRPGSYQPQHF
TRBV6-4	-	TRBJ2-3	-	TGTGCCAGCAGTCCAAGACTAGTGAGGACCACAGATACGCAGTATTTT	CASSPRLVRTTDTQYF
TRBV5-6	TRBD2	TRBJ2-7	-	TGTGCCAGCAGCTTAGCGGGGGGCTTCTCCTACGAGCAGTACTTC	CASSLAGGFSYEQYF
TRBV27	-	TRBJ2-7	once	TGTGCCAGCAGTTTTTTAGGCAGGGCCCTTTACGAGCAGTACTTC	CASSFLGRALYEQYF
TRBV27	-	TRBJ2-5	-	TGTGCCAGCAGTTTACGGAGACAAGAGACCCAGTACTTC	CASSLRRQETQYF
TRBV10-3	-	TRBJ2-3	once	TGTGCCATCAGTCCGGTCATAAGCACAGATACGCAGTATTTT	CAISPVISTDTQYF
TRBV5-4	-	TRBJ1-1	-	TGTGCCAGCAGCGTCGGCCCTGAGGGGACTGAAGCTTTCTTT	CASSVGPEGTEAFF
TRBV7-2	TRBD1	TRBJ2-5	once	TGTGCCAGCAGCTCCCGGGACAGGGGTGAGGTCCAGTACTTC	CASSSRDRGEVQYF
TRBV4-1	TRBD2	TRBJ2-2	once	TGCGCCAGCAGCCAAGATCCTCGGGGGGTCTGGACCGGGGAGCTGTTTTTT	CASSQDPRGVWTGELFF
TRBV29-1	-	TRBJ2-1	-	TGCAGCGTCGCATTGAAAACATTGAATGAGCAGTTCTTC	CSVALKTLNEQFF
TRBV28	-	TRBJ2-7	-	TGTGCCAGCAGTTTGATAGGTCCGGGGGCCTACGAGCAGTACTTC	CASSLIGPGAYEQYF
TRBV24-1	-	TRBJ2-2	-	TGTGCCACCAGTTTCAGGACTAGGGGGGACCGGGGAGCTGTTTTT	CATSFRTRGDRGAVF
TRBV5-5	-	TRBJ2-3	-	TGTGCCAGCAGCCTCTCGTTTGAGACAGATACGCAGTATTTT	CASSLSFETDTQYF
TRBV18	-	TRBJ1-5	-	TGTGCCAGCTCACCACGGATCAATCAGCCCCAGCATTTT	CASSPRINQPQHF
TRBV19	TRBD1	TRBJ1-2	-	TGTGCCAGTAGTACCTACGGACAGGACAACTATGGCTACACCTTC	CASSTYGQDNYGYTF
TRBV7-4	TRBD1	TRBJ1-5	-	TGTGCCAGCAGCTTAAGAAGGGCGGGGACAGGGAGATTTTGGGGCAATCAGCCCCAGCATTTT	CASSLRRAGTGRFWGNQPQHF
TRBV18	-	TRBJ1-4	-	TGTGCCAGCTCATCAGATGTGGTCCGGACACGGGAAAAACTGTTTTTT	CASSSDVVRTREKLFF
TRBV5-1	-	TRBJ2-3	once	TGCGCCAGCAGCTTTGGCGGGGGCACAGATACGCAGTATTTT	CASSFGGGTDTQYF
TRBV30	TRBD1	TRBJ1-1	-	TGTGCCTGGAACCCCGACAGGGGCACTGAAGCTTTCTTT	CAWNPDRGTEAFF
TRBV6-5	TRBD1	TRBJ1-1	-	TGTGCCAGCAGTTCGACGACAGGGATGAACACTGAAGCTTTCTTT	CASSSTTGMNTEAFF
TRBV7-9	-	TRBJ1-1	-	TGTGCCAGCAGCAACAGGAAGCTGAACACTGAAGCTTTCTTT	CASSNRKLNTEAFF
TRBV4-3	TRBD1	TRBJ1-1	-	TGCGCCAGCAGCCAAGAGACAGGGATGGAAGCTTTCTTT	CASSQETGMEAFF
TRBV21-1	-	TRBJ1-3	-	TGTGCCAGCAGCAAATATCTTTCTGGTGTGTGGGAACCTGGAAACACCATATATTTT	CASSKYLSGVWEPGNTIYF
TRBV9	TRBD1	TRBJ1-5	few	TGTGCCAGCAGCGTAGACGGGACAGGGAGCCAGGGGCCCCAGCATTTT	CASSVDGTGSQGPQHF
TRBV7-9	-	TRBJ2-1	-	TGTGCCAGCAGCAAACGAAGGACTAACTCCTACAATGAGCAGTTCTTC	CASSKRRTNSYNEQFF
TRBV6-2/TRBV6-3	-	TRBJ1-1	-	TGTGCCAGCAGTTACCCGGGGGTTTACACTGAAGCTTTCTTT	CASSYPGVYTEAFF
TRBV6-1	TRBD1	TRBJ2-7	-	TGTGCCAGCAGTAACGCCGACAGGGGCGTGAAGCAGTACTTC	CASSNADRGVKQYF